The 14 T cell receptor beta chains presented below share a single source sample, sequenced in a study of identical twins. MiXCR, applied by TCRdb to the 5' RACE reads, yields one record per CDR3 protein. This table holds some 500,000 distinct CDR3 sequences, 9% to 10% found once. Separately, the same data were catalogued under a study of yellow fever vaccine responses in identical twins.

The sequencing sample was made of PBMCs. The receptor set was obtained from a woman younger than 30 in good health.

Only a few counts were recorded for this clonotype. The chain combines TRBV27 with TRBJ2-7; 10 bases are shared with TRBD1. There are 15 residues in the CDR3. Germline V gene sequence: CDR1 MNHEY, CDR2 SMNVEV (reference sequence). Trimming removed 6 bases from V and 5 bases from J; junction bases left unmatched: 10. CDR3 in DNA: TGTGCCAGCAGCCCTATAGGGACAGGGGCCCACGAGCAGTACTTC. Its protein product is CASSPIGTGAHEQYF.

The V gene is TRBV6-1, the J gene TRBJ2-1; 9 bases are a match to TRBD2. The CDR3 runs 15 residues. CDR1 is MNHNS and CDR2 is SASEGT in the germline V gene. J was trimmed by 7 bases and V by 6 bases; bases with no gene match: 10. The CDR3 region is CASSSSGGFRNEQFF. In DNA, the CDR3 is TGTGCCAGCAGCTCCAGCGGGGGGTTTAGGAATGAGCAGTTCTTC.

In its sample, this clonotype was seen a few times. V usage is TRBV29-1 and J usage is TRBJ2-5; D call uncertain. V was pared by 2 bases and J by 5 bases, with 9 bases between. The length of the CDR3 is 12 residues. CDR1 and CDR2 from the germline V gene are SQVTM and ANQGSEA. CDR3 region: CSVESGDETQYF. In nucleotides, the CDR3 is TGCAGCGTTGAATCAGGAGATGAGACCCAGTACTTC. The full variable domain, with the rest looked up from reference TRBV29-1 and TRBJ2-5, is SAVISQKPSRDICQRGTSLTIQCQVDSQVTMMFWYRQQPGQSLTLIATANQGSEATYESGFVIDKFPISRPNLTFSTLTVSNMSPEDSSIYLCSVESGDETQYFGPGTRLLVL.

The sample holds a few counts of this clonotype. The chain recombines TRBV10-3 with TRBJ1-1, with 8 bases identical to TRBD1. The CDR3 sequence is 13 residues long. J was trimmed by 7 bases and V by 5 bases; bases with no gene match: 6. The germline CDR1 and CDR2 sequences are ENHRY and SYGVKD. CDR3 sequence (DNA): TGTGCCATCAGTCCTCAGGGGGCGGATGAAGCTTTCTTT. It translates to CAISPQGADEAFF.

This chain's CDR3 is CASSRDGTYRYEQYF. CDR3 nucleotide sequence: TGCGCCAGCAGCCGGGACGGGACTTACCGCTACGAGCAGTACTTC. This chain links TRBV4-3 with TRBJ2-7; tentative D call: TRBD2 (6 bases). Germline values: CDR1 LGHNA, CDR2 YSLEER. This CDR3 spans 15 amino acids. Trimming took off 4 bases at V and 3 bases at J, with 16 bases between the two ends.

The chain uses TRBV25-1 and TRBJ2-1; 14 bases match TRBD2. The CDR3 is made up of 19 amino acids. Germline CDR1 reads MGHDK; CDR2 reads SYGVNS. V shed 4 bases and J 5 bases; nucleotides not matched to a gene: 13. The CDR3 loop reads CASSASTSGGAGSDNEQFF. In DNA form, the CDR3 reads TGTGCCAGCAGTGCTTCGACTAGCGGGGGGGCCGGGAGTGACAATGAGCAGTTCTTC. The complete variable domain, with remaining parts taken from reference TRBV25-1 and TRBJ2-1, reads EADIYQTPRYLVIGTGKKITLECSQTMGHDKMYWYQQDPGMELHLIHYSYGVNSTEKGDLSSESTVSRIRTEHFPLTLESARPSHTSQYLCASSASTSGGAGSDNEQFFGPGTRLTVL.

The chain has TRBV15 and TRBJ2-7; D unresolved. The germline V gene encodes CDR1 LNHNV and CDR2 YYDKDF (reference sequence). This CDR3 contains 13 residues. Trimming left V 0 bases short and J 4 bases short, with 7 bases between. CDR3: CATSREVYYEQYF. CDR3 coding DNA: TGTGCCACCAGCAGAGAAGTATATTACGAGCAGTACTTC.

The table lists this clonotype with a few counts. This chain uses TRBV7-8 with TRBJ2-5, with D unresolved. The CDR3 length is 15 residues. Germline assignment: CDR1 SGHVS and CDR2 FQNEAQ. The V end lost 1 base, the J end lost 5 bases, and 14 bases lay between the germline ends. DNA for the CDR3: TGTGCCAGCAGCTTAGGGTCCTACACGGGTGAGACCCAGTACTTC. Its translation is CASSLGSYTGETQYF.

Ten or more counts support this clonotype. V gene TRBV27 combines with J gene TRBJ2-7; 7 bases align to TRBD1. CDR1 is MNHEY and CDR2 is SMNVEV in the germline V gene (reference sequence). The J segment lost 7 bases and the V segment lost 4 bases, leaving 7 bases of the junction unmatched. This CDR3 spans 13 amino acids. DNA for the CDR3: TGTGCCAGCAGTTACAGGGGCTCCGGGGAGCAGTACTTC. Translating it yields CASSYRGSGEQYF.

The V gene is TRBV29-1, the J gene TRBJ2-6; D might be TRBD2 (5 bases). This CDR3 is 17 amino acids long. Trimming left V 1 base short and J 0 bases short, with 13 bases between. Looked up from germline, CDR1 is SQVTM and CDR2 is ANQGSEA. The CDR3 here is CSVEVRGRTSGANVLTF. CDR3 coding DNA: TGCAGCGTTGAAGTCCGTGGGAGAACCTCTGGGGCCAACGTCCTGACTTTC.

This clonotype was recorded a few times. The CDR3 coding sequence is TGTGCCAGCAGGGTAACAGGGTTAGCTGAAGCTTTCTTT. Its protein product is CASRVTGLAEAFF. The chain employs TRBV2 and TRBJ1-1; perhaps TRBD1 as D (6 bases). The length of the CDR3 is 13 residues. In germline, CDR1 is SNHLY, CDR2 FYNNEI. V gave up 6 bases and J gave up 6 bases, with 14 bases separating them. Looking up the rest from reference TRBV2 and TRBJ1-1 gives the full variable domain: EPEVTQTPSHQVTQMGQEVILRCVPISNHLYFYWYRQILGQKVEFLVSFYNNEISEKSEIFDDQFSVERPDGSNFTLKIRSTKLEDSAMYFCASRVTGLAEAFFGQGTRLTVV.

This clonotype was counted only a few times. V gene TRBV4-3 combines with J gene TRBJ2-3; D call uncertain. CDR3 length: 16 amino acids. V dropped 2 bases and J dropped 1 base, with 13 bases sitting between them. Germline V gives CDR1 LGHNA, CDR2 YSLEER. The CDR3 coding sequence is TGCGCCAGCAGCCAATTATCGACCCTTGGCACAGATACGCAGTATTTT. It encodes CASSQLSTLGTDTQYF.

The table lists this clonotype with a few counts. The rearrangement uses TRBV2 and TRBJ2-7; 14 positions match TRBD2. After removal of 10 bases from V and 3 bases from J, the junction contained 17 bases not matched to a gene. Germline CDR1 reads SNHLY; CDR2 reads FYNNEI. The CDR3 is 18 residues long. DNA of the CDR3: TGTGCCATCGAGAGGCCGGGACTAGCGGGAGCCGAACACTACGAGCAGTACTTC. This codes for CAIERPGLAGAEHYEQYF.

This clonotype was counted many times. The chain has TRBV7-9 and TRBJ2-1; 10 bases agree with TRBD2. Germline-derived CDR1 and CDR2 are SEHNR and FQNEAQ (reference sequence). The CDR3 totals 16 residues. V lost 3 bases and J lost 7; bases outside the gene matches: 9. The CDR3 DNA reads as TGTGCCAGCAGCTTTCCTCTAGCGGGAGTAGGGAATGAGCAGTTCTTC. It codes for CASSFPLAGVGNEQFF.